This TCR beta chain came from a study of shared clonotypes between healthy human individuals. Every subset's genomic DNA went evenly onto several immunoSEQ plates. TCRdb keeps only in-frame clones here, not all; method: immunoSEQ multiplex PCR. The sample contains about 2.1 million clones, 93% of which appear only once. Only CD45RO-negative cells positively selected for CCR7 counted as naive CD8 cells, so terminally differentiated effector memory CD45RA+ cells were excluded. In the case of this clone: Its antigen is unknown. Different DNA sequences within this sample yield the same CDR3.

Points from the study as a whole: Several donors had 4% to 5% of their naive CD4 clonotypes in common.

V lost 3 bases, J lost 3 bases, and 4 bases stayed unmatched. This CDR3 contains 15 residues. Per germline, CDR1 LNHDA and CDR2 SQIVND (reference sequence). Specimen: naive CD8+ T cells from PBMCs. V usage is TRBV19 and J usage is TRBJ2-1; 8 nucleotides agree with TRBD2. This TCR was sampled from a young man in good health. Some clones in this sample may be carry-over from other donors' samples. CDR3 nucleotides: TGTGCCAGTAGTATCACTAGCGGAGTCTACAATGAGCAGTTCTTC. Amino acids: CASSITSGVYNEQFF.